A single sample is the source of the 28 T cell receptor beta chains below, sequenced in a study of breast tumors, draining lymph nodes, adjacent tissues. Breast cancer patients provided tissue from their axillary draining lymph nodes. TCRdb recomputed calls from the multiplex PCR reads with MiXCR, one row per CDR3 protein. The sample has under 250,000 distinct CDR3 sequences, less than 40% seen once. Sequencing input: axillary lymph node tissue. These receptors originate from a female donor with breast cancer. Some clones in this sample may be carry-over from other donors' samples.

The chain carries TRBV7-9 and TRBJ2-7; the match to TRBD2 covers 7 bases. The CDR3 covers 12 residues. The V and J ends lost 4 bases and 7 bases, in that order; junction bases with no gene match: 4. Germline CDR1 reads SEHNR; CDR2 reads FQNEAQ (reference sequence). CDR3: CASSYGRDEQYF. DNA of the CDR3: TGTGCCAGCAGCTATGGGAGGGATGAGCAGTACTTC.

This clonotype has ten or more counts. In DNA, the CDR3 is TGTGCCAGCAGTCTTCCCCTGGACAGTTCCTACGAGCAGTACTTC. Amino acid sequence: CASSLPLDSSYEQYF. The chain links TRBV6-6 to TRBJ2-7; maybe TRBD1 (6 bases). Germline-derived CDR1 and CDR2 are MNHNY and SVGAGI (reference sequence). The germline V and J ends were trimmed by 5 bases and 1 base, with 15 bases remaining between them. The CDR3 sequence is 15 residues long.

The chain carries TRBV19 and TRBJ1-5; the match to TRBD1 covers 9 bases. Germline-derived CDR1 and CDR2 are LNHDA and SQIVND (reference sequence). The trim removed 5 bases at V and 3 bases at J, leaving 11 bases unmatched. The CDR3 is 17 amino acids. The CDR3 DNA sequence: TGTGCCAGTAGTGAATACGGACAGGGGCCCCCCAATCAGCCCCAGCATTTT. It is translated as CASSEYGQGPPNQPQHF.

The chain's CDR3 is CASSLGGQGPTGELFF. The CDR3 nucleotides are TGTGCCAGCAGCTTAGGGGGACAGGGTCCTACCGGGGAGCTGTTTTTT. This rearrangement joins TRBV7-3 to TRBJ2-2, with 9 nucleotides matching TRBD1. The germline V gene has CDR1 SGHTA and CDR2 FQGTGA. V was clipped by 2 bases and J by 5 bases; unmatched bases: 6. The CDR3 has 16 amino acids.

The sample holds many counts of this clonotype. This chain links TRBV6-4 with TRBJ2-2; D is possibly TRBD2 (6 bases). The CDR3 is 15 residues long. V lost 9 bases, J lost 7 bases, and 21 bases lay in between. Germline V lookup: CDR1 MRHNA, CDR2 SNTAGT. The CDR3 DNA follows: TGTGCCAGGGGGCTTCGACGGGAGCTTAACGGGGAGCTGTTTTTT. Protein sequence: CARGLRRELNGELFF.

The chain recombines TRBV7-6 with TRBJ2-3; 7 bases are a match to TRBD2. The J segment lost 6 bases and the V segment lost 0 bases, leaving 9 bases of the junction unmatched. Germline V lookup: CDR1 SGHVS, CDR2 FNYEAQ. This CDR3 has 16 residues. As DNA, the CDR3 is TGTGCCAGCAGCTTAGCAGGCGCGGGAGTGGGGGATACGCAGTATTTT. It translates to CASSLAGAGVGDTQYF.

This clonotype was seen many times. V and J are TRBV7-9 and TRBJ2-2, with a possible D match to TRBD1 (5 bases). Germline V gene sequence: CDR1 SEHNR, CDR2 FQNEAQ (reference sequence). The CDR3 contains 17 residues. Trimming left V 1 base short and J 0 bases short, with 12 bases between. CDR3 in amino acids: CASSLVIGAANTGELFF. The CDR3 DNA is TGTGCCAGCAGCTTAGTGATAGGGGCAGCGAACACCGGGGAGCTGTTTTTT.

This clonotype was seen repeatedly, ten times or more. The chain is built from TRBV5-6 and TRBJ1-2; 8 bases line up with TRBD1. The V gene's germline CDR1 is SGHDT and CDR2 YYEEEE. This CDR3 has 15 residues. V lost 4 bases and J lost 7; bases outside the gene matches: 12. The CDR3 DNA reads TGTGCCAGCAGCCCCTCCCCGACAGGGGCAATTGGCTACACCTTC. It translates to CASSPSPTGAIGYTF.

This clonotype was counted many times. The chain uses TRBV6-1 and TRBJ1-2; the D gene is possibly TRBD1 (5 bases). CDR1 and CDR2 from the germline V gene are MNHNS and SASEGT. The CDR3 extends over 12 amino acids. Trimming removed 6 bases from V and 7 bases from J, with 12 bases in between. CDR3 amino acids: CASRPGWGGYTF. CDR3 bases: TGTGCCAGCAGACCAGGGTGGGGTGGCTACACCTTC.

V usage is TRBV25-1 and J usage is TRBJ2-5; D uncertain. Looked up from germline, CDR1 is MGHDK and CDR2 is SYGVNS. This CDR3 has 13 residues. Between the trimmed V and J ends, which lost 2 bases and 7 bases, there was a span of 11 bases. The CDR3 sequence: CASSERNEGTQYF. In nucleotides, the CDR3 is TGTGCCAGCAGTGAACGGAACGAAGGGACCCAGTACTTC. The full variable domain, rest sourced from reference TRBV25-1 and TRBJ2-5, is EADIYQTPRYLVIGTGKKITLECSQTMGHDKMYWYQQDPGMELHLIHYSYGVNSTEKGDLSSESTVSRIRTEHFPLTLESARPSHTSQYLCASSERNEGTQYFGPGTRLLVL.

This clonotype showed up many times. The rearrangement uses TRBV4-3 and TRBJ2-1; 10 nucleotides line up with TRBD2. V lost 1 base, J lost 4 bases, and 4 bases stayed unmatched. This CDR3 comprises 16 residues. Germline loops: CDR1 LGHNA, CDR2 YSLEER. The CDR3 protein is CASSQGTSGSYNEQFF. CDR3 bases: TGCGCCAGCAGCCAAGGGACTAGCGGATCATACAATGAGCAGTTCTTC.

This clonotype was detected only once. The rearrangement uses TRBV20-1 and TRBJ1-2; 8 bases map to TRBD1. The CDR3 runs 17 residues. Trimming took 6 bases from V and 3 from J; bases not matched to a gene: 18. Germline V CDR1 and CDR2: DFQATT, SNEGSKA (reference sequence). The CDR3 bases are TGCAGTGCAACGGACCTGGACAGGGCGAAAAGTCACTATGGCTACACCTTC. Residues: CSATDLDRAKSHYGYTF.

This clonotype was seen only once. The chain carries TRBV2 and TRBJ2-1; D call uncertain. Germline-derived CDR1 and CDR2 are SNHLY and FYNNEI. The CDR3 runs 12 residues. Trimming took off 3 bases at V and 10 bases at J, with 10 bases between the two ends. CDR3 in DNA: TGTGCCAGCAGTGACGGCCGAAAGGAGCAGTTCTTC. Translating gives CASSDGRKEQFF.

This clonotype was seen only a few times. This may come from a read error, since a much larger clone is one base off. The rearrangement uses TRBV5-4 and TRBJ2-5; 7 bases fit TRBD2. The CDR3 totals 13 residues. In germline, CDR1 is SGHNT, CDR2 YYREEE (reference sequence). The V gene end was trimmed by 9 bases and the J gene end by 5 bases; junction bases not matched to a gene: 10. This CDR3 is CATSSGGAETQYF. The CDR3 bases are TGTGCCACCAGTTCGGGGGGAGCGGAGACCCAGTACTTC.

With regard to this clonotype: A much bigger clone sits one base away, suggesting this may be a read error. The chain recombines TRBV18 with TRBJ2-1; unclear D gene. The CDR3 has 13 amino acids. V lost 3 bases, J lost 8 bases, and 11 bases lay in between. Germline CDR1 is KGHSH and CDR2 is LQKENI. CDR3 sequence: CASSPMALDEQFF. Written as DNA, the CDR3 is TGTGCCAGCTCACCGATGGCCCTGGATGAGCAGTTCTTC.

With respect to this clonotype: A much larger clone sits a single nucleotide away, making a read error possible. The rearrangement uses TRBV11-3 and TRBJ2-7, with 7 bases fitting TRBD1. V gave up 5 bases and J gave up 3 bases; unmatched junction bases: 10. Germline CDR1 and CDR2: SGHNT and YENEEA. The CDR3 runs to 15 residues. The CDR3 DNA is TGTGCCAGCAGCCCCCTCGGGACAGCCCTCTACGAGCAGTACTTC. This gives the protein CASSPLGTALYEQYF.

In the case of this clonotype: Just one base apart from a much larger clone, this may be a read error. The V call is TRBV3-1, the J call TRBJ2-7, with TRBD2 matching 8 bases. J gave up 4 bases and V 0 bases, and 5 bases lay outside the gene matches. CDR3 size: 15 residues. Germline CDR1 reads LGHDT; CDR2 reads YNNKEL (reference sequence). Written as DNA, the CDR3 is TGTGCCAGCAGCCAAGATCGAAGCGGGGGATACGAGCAGTACTTC. Translated, it gives CASSQDRSGGYEQYF.

V and J are TRBV19 and TRBJ1-1; D is unclear. The CDR3 contains 15 residues. Germline CDR1 is LNHDA and CDR2 is SQIVND (reference sequence). V was pared by 5 bases and J by 1 base, with 14 bases between. The CDR3: CASSPIGDQNTEAFF. CDR3 DNA: TGTGCCAGTAGTCCCATTGGAGACCAGAACACTGAAGCTTTCTTT.

This clonotype has at least ten counts. The chain recombines TRBV5-1 with TRBJ2-1; D gene ambiguous. V was cut by 0 bases and J by 10 bases, with 11 bases left in between. CDR1 and CDR2 from the germline V gene are SGHRS and YFSETQ. There are 13 residues in the CDR3. CDR3 in amino acids: CASSLAVAREQFF. The CDR3 DNA is TGCGCCAGCAGCTTGGCGGTAGCACGAGAGCAGTTCTTC.

As concerns this clonotype: One end of the junction does not line up with germline, which may come from a read error. This chain connects TRBV7-2 to TRBJ1-2; perhaps TRBD1 as D (5 bases). CDR3 length: 16 residues. Germline loops: CDR1 SGHTA, CDR2 FQGNSA. CDR3 sequence reads: CASSLAPGRENYGHTF. CDR3 DNA: TGTGCCAGCAGCTTAGCGCCGGGACGAGAGAACTATGGCCACACCTTC.

As concerns this clonotype: The junction does not match germline at one end; this may be a read error. The CDR3 sequence: CTSSMEGYNQPQHF. Written as DNA, the CDR3 is TGTACCAGTAGTATGGAAGGTTACAATCAGCCCCAGCATTTT. The gene calls are TRBV19 and TRBJ1-5; D remains ambiguous. Germline V CDR1 and CDR2: LNHDA, SQIVND (reference sequence). CDR3 length: 14 amino acids.

This clonotype was observed many times. CDR3 in DNA: TGTGCCAGCAGTTTATCGATAGGACCGAGCTACGAGCAGTACTTC. Protein product: CASSLSIGPSYEQYF. V and J are TRBV27 and TRBJ2-7; D call uncertain. CDR1 and CDR2 from the germline V gene are MNHEY and SMNVEV (reference sequence). V lost 0 bases and J 3 bases, leaving 12 bases between the germline ends. The CDR3 covers 15 residues.

The table lists this clonotype with many counts. A read error may explain this, as a much larger clone is one base away. The rearrangement links TRBV11-2 to TRBJ2-3, with D hard to call. The germline gives CDR1 SGHAT, CDR2 FQNNGV. The V end was cut by 3 bases, the J end by 6 bases, with 4 bases between. The CDR3 covers 11 residues. This CDR3 is CASSLWDTQYF. The DNA of the CDR3 is TGTGCCAGCAGCTTGTGGGATACGCAGTATTTT.

The sample holds many counts of this clonotype. J is TRBJ1-2 and V is TRBV18; 7 bases map to TRBD1. The ends lost 6 bases at V and 4 bases at J; junction bases unmatched: 8. Germline V lookup: CDR1 KGHSH, CDR2 LQKENI. This CDR3 spans 14 amino acids. The CDR3 region is CASSSLDRAYGYTF. CDR3 DNA: TGTGCCAGCTCGAGTCTCGACAGGGCCTATGGCTACACCTTC. Full variable domain (rest looked up from reference TRBV18 and TRBJ1-2): NAGVMQNPRHLVRRRGQEARLRCSPMKGHSHVYWYRQLPEEGLKFMVYLQKENIIDESGMPKERFSAEFPKEGPSILRIQQVVRGDSAAYFCASSSLDRAYGYTFGSGTRLTVV.

Ten or more counts support this clonotype. The rearrangement links TRBV6-5 to TRBJ1-5, with 7 nucleotides matching TRBD1. Germline V gene lookup returns CDR1 MNHEY and CDR2 SVGAGI. V was pared by 6 bases and J by 1 base, with 12 bases of the junction left unmatched. This CDR3 has 17 residues. Here the CDR3 DNA reads TGTGCCAGCAGGAGGGACAGCAGCGCGATGAGCAATCAGCCCCAGCATTTT. Translating gives CASRRDSSAMSNQPQHF.

This clonotype was observed many times. The chain joins TRBV7-2 to TRBJ2-2, with TRBD1 matching over 8 bases. The CDR3 runs to 15 residues. Germline CDR1 is SGHTA and CDR2 is FQGNSA. The V gene end was trimmed by 3 bases and the J gene end by 6 bases; junction bases not matched to a gene: 6. CDR3 in amino acids: CASSLDRDSPGELFF. As DNA, the CDR3 is TGTGCCAGCAGCTTGGACAGGGATTCGCCCGGGGAGCTGTTTTTT.

This clonotype has a count of ten or more. J is TRBJ2-3 and V is TRBV5-1, with no clear D. The CDR3 extends over 15 amino acids. Per the germline V gene, CDR1 is SGHRS and CDR2 is YFSETQ. V was cut by 2 bases and J by 3 bases, with 13 bases left in between. The CDR3 loop is CASSFAPPTTDTQYF. The CDR3 DNA is TGCGCCAGCAGCTTTGCGCCCCCAACTACAGATACGCAGTATTTT.

This clonotype was picked up many times. V and J are TRBV12-3 or TRBV12-4 and TRBJ1-2; 8 bases fit TRBD1. V was clipped by 6 bases and J by 7 bases; unmatched bases: 13. The CDR3 loop spans 15 amino acids. DNA of the CDR3: TGTGCCAGCAGCCGACAGGGGACAAGGGGGGGTGGCTACACCTTC. Translating gives CASSRQGTRGGGYTF.